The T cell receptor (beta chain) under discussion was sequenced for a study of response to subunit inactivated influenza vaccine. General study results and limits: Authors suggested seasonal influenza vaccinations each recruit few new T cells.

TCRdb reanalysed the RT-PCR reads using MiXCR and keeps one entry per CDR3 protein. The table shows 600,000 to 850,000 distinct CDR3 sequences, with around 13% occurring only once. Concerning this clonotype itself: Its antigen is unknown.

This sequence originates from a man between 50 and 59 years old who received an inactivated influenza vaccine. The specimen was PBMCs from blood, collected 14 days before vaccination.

This CDR3 is CASSRVIGNSLHF. DNA of the CDR3: TGCGCCAGCAGCCGGGTGATCGGGAATTCCCTCCACTTT. J is TRBJ1-6 and V is TRBV5-1, with D unresolved. The ends were cut back, 4 bases at V and 14 bases at J, with 16 bases in the middle. CDR1 is SGHRS, CDR2 YFSETQ, per germline. The CDR3 consists of 13 residues.